In this sample, the clone carrying this TCR beta chain turned up once. The sample comes from a study of blood T cell repertoires in COVID-19. For the study at large: Acute-phase and convalescent COVID-19 samples originated in the United States, Italy and Spain. Sources were T cells, B-cell-depleted T cells, or PBMCs; the material itself was cDNA or gDNA.

Germline V gene lookup returns CDR1 SGHNT and CDR2 YYREEE (reference sequence). CDR3 length equals 15 residues. V dropped 0 bases and J dropped 0; count of bases not matched to a gene: 0. Per the authors' pipeline: Scientists estimated how many nucleated cells there were by amplifying reference gene primers. Clones were sequenced by immunoSEQ multiplex PCR, and TCRdb holds only the in-frame ones, with some missing. That table supplies the V and J calls and clone size; D and trimming were determined from the DNA. The sample has approximately 400,000 clones, 89% seen once. The sequenced sample consisted of peripheral blood. The sequence was obtained from a man in his forties with acute or convalescent COVID-19. The chain recombines TRBV5-4 with TRBJ1-3; 7 bases agree with TRBD1. The DNA for the CDR3 is TGTGCCAGCAGCTTGGGGACAGGCTCTGGAAACACCATATATTTT. Translating gives CASSLGTGSGNTIYF.